The clone carrying this T cell receptor (beta chain) has at least ten counts. Germline lookup yields CDR1 LGHNA and CDR2 YNFKEQ. V gave up 4 bases and J gave up 3 bases, with 14 bases separating them. This CDR3 is built from 15 residues. This entry belongs to a study of glioma-infiltrating T cells. The iRepertoire nested amplicon-rescue multiplex PCR amplified TCR alpha and beta CDR3s from RNA. TCRdb passed the multiplex PCR reads through MiXCR, listing each CDR3 protein once. The table includes roughly 130,000 distinct CDR3 sequences, 24% detected once. The clonotype comes from a human donor with low-grade glioma or glioblastoma, undergoing nonglioma brain surgery, or in good health (not recorded which). The chain carries TRBV4-2 and TRBJ2-3; a possible D gene is TRBD1 (6 bases). Source material: glioma tissue, nonneoplastic brain tissue, or PBMCs (not recorded which). The chain's CDR3 is CASSPGQPETDTQYF. The CDR3 nucleotides are TGTGCCAGCAGCCCCGGACAGCCTGAGACAGATACGCAGTATTTT.